The 24 T cell receptor beta chains below all came from one sample that was sequenced in a study of siplizumab effects on memory and regulatory T cells (dated by TCRdb to the late 2010s). The library was built by means of the immunoSEQ multiplex PCR assay. TCRdb stores this immuneACCESS table with in-frame sequences only. Part of the clones is absent; in the studies checked, under half of the shortfall reflects unresolved V genes, and no reason is known for the rest. In this sample the table shows 55,000 to 70,000 clones, over 85% of which occur a single time. Clones ranked in the top ten supply 35% to 45% of the sample. What was sequenced was CD8+ T cells sorted from blood. The receptors were gathered from a human donor in good health.

The chain joins TRBV28 to TRBJ2-5; the D gene is possibly TRBD2 (6 bases). The CDR3 extends over 16 amino acids. V was pared by 1 base and J by 4 bases, with 16 bases between. The germline CDR1 and CDR2 sequences are MDHEN and SYDVKM. CDR3 DNA sequence: TGTGCCAGCAGTTTATACGGAGGGCAGGGTGGAGAGACCCAGTACTTC. This codes for CASSLYGGQGGETQYF.

This chain joins TRBV21-1 and TRBJ1-2; the table calls TRBD1, which could not be checked here. TRBV21-1 is tagged as a pseudogene. This CDR3 is built from 18 residues. The CDR3 spells CASSKEIRGQGRFYGYTF. The CDR3 nucleotides are TGTGCCAGCAGCAAAGAGATTAGGGGACAGGGCCGTTTCTATGGCTACACCTTC.

The V and J genes are TRBV7-9 and TRBJ1-1, with D perhaps matching TRBD1 (6 bases). Germline V gene data show CDR1 as SEHNR and CDR2 as FQNEAQ (reference sequence). Trimming cost V 1 base and J 4 bases, with 7 bases left between them. The CDR3 runs 13 residues. The CDR3 sequence: CASSLGGGTEAFF. As DNA, the CDR3 is TGTGCCAGCAGCTTAGGAGGGGGCACTGAAGCTTTCTTT.

The chain links TRBV11-2 to TRBJ2-7, with a possible D match to TRBD1 (8 bases). V dropped 6 bases and J dropped 0 bases, with 18 bases sitting between them. The V gene's germline CDR1 is SGHAT and CDR2 FQNNGV. The CDR3 covers 16 residues. CDR3 nucleotide sequence: TGTGCCAGCAGTTCCATACAGGGGGGGGCCTCCTACGAGCAGTACTTC. It yields the protein CASSSIQGGASYEQYF.

This clone has just one count. The chain carries TRBV29-1 and TRBJ2-7, with D perhaps given as TRBD1 or TRBD2 (5 bases each). Deletions cut 7 bases from V and 3 bases from J, with 10 bases between. CDR1 SQVTM and CDR2 ANQGSEA come from the germline V gene. This CDR3 comprises 11 residues. CDR3: CSGRDGYEQYF. The CDR3 region has the DNA TGCAGCGGCCGGGACGGCTACGAGCAGTACTTC.

This chain connects TRBV4-1 to TRBJ2-1; D perhaps matches TRBD2 (5 bases). Trimming removed 0 bases from V and 5 bases from J, with 11 bases in between. CDR1 and CDR2 from the germline V gene are MGHRA and YSYEKL. This CDR3 contains 15 residues. In DNA, the CDR3 is TGCGCCAGCAGCCAAGAACCGGGGTCGCACAATGAGCAGTTCTTC. This sequence encodes CASSQEPGSHNEQFF.

The table lists this clone with a count of one. The V and J genes are TRBV19 and TRBJ1-1; D is perhaps TRBD1 (6 bases). The CDR3 is made up of 15 amino acids. Germline CDR1 reads LNHDA; CDR2 reads SQIVND (reference sequence). V was cut by 6 bases and J by 1 base, with 15 bases left in between. The CDR3 DNA reads TGTGCCAGTAGCAACAGGGTTGTACGGAACACTGAAGCTTTCTTT. The encoded protein is CASSNRVVRNTEAFF.

There are a few counts of this clone. This may come from a read error, since a much larger clone is one base off. Other DNA sequences in this specimen translate into the identical CDR3. The chain uses TRBV27 and TRBJ2-3; 12 bases fit TRBD2. The germline gives CDR1 MNHEY, CDR2 SMNVEV (reference sequence). The CDR3 length is 16 residues. V trimming: 4 bases; J trimming: 1 base; junction bases outside the gene matches: 3. The CDR3 region is CASSSRLAGGTDTQYF. The CDR3, as DNA: TGTGCCAGCAGTTCGCGACTAGCGGGGGGCACAGATACGCAGTATTTT.

CDR3 DNA sequence: TGTGCCAGCAGCCTGGACTCGCCCTCCTACGAGCAGTACTTC. Translated: CASSLDSPSYEQYF. The chain links TRBV7-9 to TRBJ2-7, with D maybe TRBD2 (5 bases). V gave up 5 bases and J gave up 0 bases, with 11 bases separating them. Germline values: CDR1 SEHNR, CDR2 FQNEAQ (reference sequence). CDR3 length: 14 amino acids.

The chain carries TRBV28 and TRBJ2-7; possible D gene TRBD1, 8 bases. Germline V gene lookup returns CDR1 MDHEN and CDR2 SYDVKM. With 5 bases removed from V and 6 bases from J, the gap between germline ends came to 17 bases. This CDR3 comprises 14 residues. DNA of the CDR3: TGTGCCAGCAGTCTATTGGACAGGGAGGGCGAGCAGTACTTC. Translation gives CASSLLDREGEQYF. The full variable domain, with the rest looked up from reference TRBV28 and TRBJ2-7, is DVKVTQSSRYLVKRTGEKVFLECVQDMDHENMFWYRQDPGLGLRLIYFSYDVKMKEKGDIPEGYSVSREKKERFSLILESASTNQTSMYLCASSLLDREGEQYFGPGTRLTVT.

In its sample, this clone was seen once. V gene TRBV6-5 combines with J gene TRBJ2-5, with D possibly TRBD2 on 6 matching bases. The CDR3 runs to 14 residues. The germline CDR1 and CDR2 sequences are MNHEY and SVGAGI. V was clipped by 7 bases and J by 5 bases, with 17 bases between them. CDR3 sequence: CASKTGGVQETQYF. The DNA for the CDR3 is TGTGCCAGCAAAACCGGAGGGGTCCAGGAGACCCAGTACTTC.

This rearrangement joins TRBV10-2 to TRBJ2-1; D possibly corresponds to TRBD1 (6 bases). V was cut by 8 bases and J by 6 bases, with 11 bases left in between. The CDR3 contains 12 residues. Germline V lookup: CDR1 WSHSY, CDR2 SAAADI. The CDR3 loop reads CASFGQLNEQFF. CDR3 in DNA: TGCGCCAGCTTTGGACAGCTCAATGAGCAGTTCTTC.

The genes are TRBV6-6 and TRBJ2-7, with a tentative D call TRBD1 (5 bases). Trimming removed 0 bases at V and 7 bases at J, with 19 bases between. Germline V gene data show CDR1 as MNHNY and CDR2 as SVGAGI (reference sequence). The CDR3 runs 16 residues. The CDR3 nucleotides read TGTGCCAGCAGTTACTCGAAAGACAGTCCCTCACTGGAGCAGTACTTC. Translated: CASSYSKDSPSLEQYF.

This chain uses TRBV29-1 with TRBJ2-1; 11 nucleotides align to TRBD2. Trimming took 6 bases from V and 8 from J; bases not matched to a gene: 3. Looked up from germline, CDR1 is SQVTM and CDR2 is ANQGSEA. The CDR3 sequence is 12 residues long. CDR3 region: CSVTSGSYEQFF. The CDR3 DNA is TGCAGCGTAACTAGCGGGAGCTATGAGCAGTTCTTC.

V and J are TRBV9 and TRBJ2-1, with no clear D. Germline-derived CDR1 and CDR2 are SGDLS and YYNGEE. Trimming removed 4 bases from V and 6 bases from J, with 17 bases in between. The CDR3 contains 15 residues. The CDR3 DNA is TGTGCCAGCAGCCCCCGACTTGACTGGGGCAATGAGCAGTTCTTC. It codes for CASSPRLDWGNEQFF. Complete variable domain (other parts from reference TRBV9 and TRBJ2-1): DSGVTQTPKHLITATGQRVTLRCSPRSGDLSVYWYQQSLDQGLQFLIQYYNGEERAKGNILERFSAQQFPDLHSELNLSSLELGDSALYFCASSPRLDWGNEQFFGPGTRLTVL.

The chain couples TRBV27 to TRBJ2-3; 10 nucleotides match TRBD2. Looked up from germline, CDR1 is MNHEY and CDR2 is SMNVEV (reference sequence). This CDR3 contains 15 residues. Germline trimming cut 8 bases from V and 6 bases from J; bases unmatched to any gene: 11. CDR3: CASGPGLASVDTQYF. CDR3 sequence (DNA): TGTGCCAGCGGACCGGGACTAGCGAGCGTGGATACGCAGTATTTT.

This rearrangement joins TRBV29-1 to TRBJ1-1; possibly TRBD1 for D (5 bases). The CDR3 extends over 13 amino acids. Germline V lookup: CDR1 SQVTM, CDR2 ANQGSEA. Deletions cut 7 bases from V and 2 bases from J, with 14 bases between. The CDR3 coding sequence is TGCAGCGGAACTGACAGTTCAAACACTGAAGCTTTCTTT. Amino acids: CSGTDSSNTEAFF. Full variable domain (missing parts from reference TRBV29-1 and TRBJ1-1): SAVISQKPSRDICQRGTSLTIQCQVDSQVTMMFWYRQQPGQSLTLIATANQGSEATYESGFVIDKFPISRPNLTFSTLTVSNMSPEDSSIYLCSGTDSSNTEAFFGQGTRLTVV.

The chain carries TRBV7-9 and TRBJ1-1; D remains ambiguous. The germline V gene has CDR1 SEHNR and CDR2 FQNEAQ (reference sequence). The V end was cut by 4 bases, the J end by 0 bases, with 15 bases between. The CDR3 covers 16 residues. The CDR3 region is CASSSSLIPMNTEAFF. DNA of the CDR3: TGTGCCAGCAGCTCCTCATTAATACCCATGAACACTGAAGCTTTCTTT.

J is TRBJ1-2 and V is TRBV4-1, with 9 bases lining up with TRBD1. CDR1 MGHRA and CDR2 YSYEKL come from the germline V gene. The junction had 11 bases not matched to a gene; V was cut back by 6 bases and J by 0 bases. This CDR3 has 17 residues. The CDR3 bases are TGCGCCAGCAGTCCCAGGGGACAGGGAATGTCTAACTATGGCTACACCTTC. Translated: CASSPRGQGMSNYGYTF.

The V gene is TRBV9, the J gene TRBJ1-1; a weak D match, TRBD1 (5 bases). Germline values: CDR1 SGDLS, CDR2 YYNGEE. Trimming stripped 9 bases from V and 2 bases from J, with 17 bases between. This CDR3 spans 14 amino acids. This chain's CDR3 is CATSAGVGNTEAFF. The CDR3 bases are TGTGCCACTAGTGCGGGGGTCGGAAACACTGAAGCTTTCTTT.

CDR3 sequence (DNA): TGTGCCAGCAGTTCGCAAAGACACAGGGGCCAACCCTACGAGCAGTACTTC. The encoded protein is CASSSQRHRGQPYEQYF. The rearrangement uses TRBV28 and TRBJ2-7, with TRBD1 matching 7 bases. The V segment lost 4 bases and the J segment 2 bases; nucleotides outside the gene matches: 14. Germline V gene lookup returns CDR1 MDHEN and CDR2 SYDVKM. The CDR3 length is 17 residues.

In this sample, this clone turned up once. The genes are TRBV2 and TRBJ1-4, with a weak D call TRBD1 (5 bases). V dropped 6 bases and J dropped 7 bases, with 18 bases sitting between them. Germline V CDR1 and CDR2: SNHLY, FYNNEI. The CDR3 covers 15 residues. CDR3 in amino acids: CASRPPGGRVEKLFF. In nucleotides, the CDR3 is TGTGCCAGCAGACCCCCGGGGGGGAGAGTTGAAAAACTGTTTTTT.

The chain uses TRBV7-3 and TRBJ2-7; 9 nucleotides agree with TRBD2. The CDR3 extends over 14 amino acids. The trim removed 5 bases at V and 5 bases at J, leaving 7 bases unmatched. CDR1 is SGHTA, CDR2 FQGTGA, per germline. The CDR3, as DNA: TGTGCCAGCAGCGTCATAGCGGGAGCCCACGAGCAGTACTTC. Translated, it gives CASSVIAGAHEQYF.

The chain carries TRBV10-3 and TRBJ1-2, with 8 bases that match TRBD1. The CDR3 sequence is 13 residues long. J lost 5 bases, V lost 2 bases, and 1 base had no gene match. CDR1 and CDR2 (germline): ENHRY, SYGVKD. The CDR3 spells CAISEGTGYGYTF. The DNA of the CDR3 is TGTGCCATCAGTGAGGGGACAGGTTATGGCTACACCTTC.